The clone carrying this TCR beta chain was seen more than once but under ten times. Its antigen is not known. Unique molecular identifiers tagged the TCR beta cDNA libraries. One entry per CDR3 protein results from TCRdb running MiXCR on the PCR reads. In the table there are about 770,000 distinct CDR3 sequences, around 42% of which are singletons. This sample stems from a study of post-analysis software for immune sequencing data. Study as a whole: Multiple sclerosis in the patients followed relapsing-remitting, secondary progressive and progressive-relapsing courses. Study observations and caveats: Diversity measured as normalized Chao1 was significantly lower in multiple sclerosis patients than in controls. Samples from a shared batch, those prepared together, strongly co-clustered by F measure.

This sequence originates from a girl aged 10-17 years with multiple sclerosis. The sample was blood.

The CDR3 bases are TGTGCCAGCAGCTTAGATCTGAACAGGGGCCACGAGCAGTACTTC. It codes for CASSLDLNRGHEQYF. V is TRBV11-2 and J is TRBJ2-7; 7 positions agree with TRBD1. The CDR3 is 15 amino acids. Germline trimming cut 0 bases from V and 5 bases from J; bases unmatched to any gene: 7. The germline CDR1 and CDR2 sequences are SGHAT and FQNNGV. Full variable domain (outside the CDR3, taken from reference TRBV11-2 and TRBJ2-7): EAGVAQSPRYKIIEKRQSVAFWCNPISGHATLYWYQQILGQGPKLLIQFQNNGVVDDSQLPKDRFSAERLKGVDSTLKIQPAKLEDSAVYLCASSLDLNRGHEQYFGPGTRLTVT.